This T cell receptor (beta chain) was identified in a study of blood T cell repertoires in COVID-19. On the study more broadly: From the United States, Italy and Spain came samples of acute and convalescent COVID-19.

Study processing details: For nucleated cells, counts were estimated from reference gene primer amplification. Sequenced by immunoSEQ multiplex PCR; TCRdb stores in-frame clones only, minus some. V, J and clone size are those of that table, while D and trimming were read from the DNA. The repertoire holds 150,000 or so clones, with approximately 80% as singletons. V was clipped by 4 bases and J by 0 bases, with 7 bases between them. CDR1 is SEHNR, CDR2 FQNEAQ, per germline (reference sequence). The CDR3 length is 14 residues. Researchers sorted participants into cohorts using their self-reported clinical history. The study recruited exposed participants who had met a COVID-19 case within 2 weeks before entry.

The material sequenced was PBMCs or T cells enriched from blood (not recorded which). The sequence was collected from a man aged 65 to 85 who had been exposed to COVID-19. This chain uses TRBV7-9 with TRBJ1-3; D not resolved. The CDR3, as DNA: TGTGCCAGCAGCTCACAGTTCTCTGGAAACACCATATATTTT. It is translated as CASSSQFSGNTIYF. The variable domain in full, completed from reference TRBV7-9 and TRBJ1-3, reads DTGVSQNPRHKITKRGQNVTFRCDPISEHNRLYWYRQTLGQGPEFLTYFQNEAQLEKSRLLSDRFSAERPKGSFSTLEIQRTEQGDSAMYLCASSSQFSGNTIYFGEGSWLTVV.